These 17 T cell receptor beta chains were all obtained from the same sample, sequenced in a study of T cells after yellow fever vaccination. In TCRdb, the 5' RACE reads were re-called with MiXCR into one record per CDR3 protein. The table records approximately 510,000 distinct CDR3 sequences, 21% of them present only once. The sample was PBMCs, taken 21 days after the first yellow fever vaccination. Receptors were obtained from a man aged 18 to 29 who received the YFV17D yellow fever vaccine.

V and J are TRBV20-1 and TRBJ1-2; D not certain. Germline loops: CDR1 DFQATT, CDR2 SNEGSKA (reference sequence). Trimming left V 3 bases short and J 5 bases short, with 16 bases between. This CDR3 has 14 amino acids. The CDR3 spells CSARSWYDPYGYTF. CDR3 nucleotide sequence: TGCAGTGCTAGGAGTTGGTACGATCCTTATGGCTACACCTTC.

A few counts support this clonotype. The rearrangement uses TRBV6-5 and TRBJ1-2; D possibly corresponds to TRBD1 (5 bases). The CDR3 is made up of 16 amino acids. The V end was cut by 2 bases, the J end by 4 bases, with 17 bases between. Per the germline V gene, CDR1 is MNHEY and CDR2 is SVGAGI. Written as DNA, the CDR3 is TGTGCCAGCAGTTACGGGGGGAGGGGAGGAGGCTATGGCTACACCTTC. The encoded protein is CASSYGGRGGGYGYTF.

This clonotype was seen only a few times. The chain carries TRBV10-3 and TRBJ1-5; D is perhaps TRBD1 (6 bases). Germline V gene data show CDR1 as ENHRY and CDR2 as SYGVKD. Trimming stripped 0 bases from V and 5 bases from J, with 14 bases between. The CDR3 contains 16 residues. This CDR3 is CAISESSGTLHQPQHF. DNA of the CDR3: TGTGCCATCAGTGAGTCATCCGGGACACTACATCAGCCCCAGCATTTT.

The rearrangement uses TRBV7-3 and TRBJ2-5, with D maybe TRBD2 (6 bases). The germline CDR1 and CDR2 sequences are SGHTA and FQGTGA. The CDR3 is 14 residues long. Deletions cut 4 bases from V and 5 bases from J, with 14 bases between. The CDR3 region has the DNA TGTGCCAGCAGCTCGGTGGGGGGTGGGGAGACCCAGTACTTC. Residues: CASSSVGGGETQYF.

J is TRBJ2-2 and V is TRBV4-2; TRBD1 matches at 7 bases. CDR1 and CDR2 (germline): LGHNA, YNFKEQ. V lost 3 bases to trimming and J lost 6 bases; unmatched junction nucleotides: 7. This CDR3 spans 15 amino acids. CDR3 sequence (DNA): TGTGCCAGCAGCCAGGCCAGACAGGGCGCCGGGGAGCTGTTTTTT. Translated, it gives CASSQARQGAGELFF.

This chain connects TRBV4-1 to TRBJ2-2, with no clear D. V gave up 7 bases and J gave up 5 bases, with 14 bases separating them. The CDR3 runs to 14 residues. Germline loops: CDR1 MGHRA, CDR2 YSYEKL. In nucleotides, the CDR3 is TGCGCCAGCAATCCGGGTGTAAGGACCGGGGAGCTGTTTTTT. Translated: CASNPGVRTGELFF.

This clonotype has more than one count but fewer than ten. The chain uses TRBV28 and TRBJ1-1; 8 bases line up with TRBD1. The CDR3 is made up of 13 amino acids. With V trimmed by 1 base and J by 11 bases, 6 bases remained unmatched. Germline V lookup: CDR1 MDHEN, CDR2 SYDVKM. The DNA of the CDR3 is TGTGCCAGCAGTTTATCAAAGGACAGGGAGGCTTTCTTT. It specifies CASSLSKDREAFF.

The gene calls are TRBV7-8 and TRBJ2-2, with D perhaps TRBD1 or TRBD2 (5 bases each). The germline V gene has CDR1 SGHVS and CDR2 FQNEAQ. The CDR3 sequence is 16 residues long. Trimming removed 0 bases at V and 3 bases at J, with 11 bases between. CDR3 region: CASSLAEGLHTGELFF. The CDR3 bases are TGTGCCAGCAGCTTAGCCGAGGGGCTACACACCGGGGAGCTGTTTTTT.

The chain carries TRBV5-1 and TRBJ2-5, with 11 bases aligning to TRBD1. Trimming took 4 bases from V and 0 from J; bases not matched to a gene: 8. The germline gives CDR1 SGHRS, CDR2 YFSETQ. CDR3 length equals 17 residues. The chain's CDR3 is CASSVGTGGSYQETQYF. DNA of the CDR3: TGCGCCAGCAGCGTGGGGACAGGGGGGTCGTACCAAGAGACCCAGTACTTC.

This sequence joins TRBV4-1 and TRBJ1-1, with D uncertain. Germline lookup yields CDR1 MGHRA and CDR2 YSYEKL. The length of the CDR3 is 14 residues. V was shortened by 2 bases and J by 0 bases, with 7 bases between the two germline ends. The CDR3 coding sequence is TGCGCCAGCAGCCAACAGGAAGTGAACACTGAAGCTTTCTTT. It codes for CASSQQEVNTEAFF.

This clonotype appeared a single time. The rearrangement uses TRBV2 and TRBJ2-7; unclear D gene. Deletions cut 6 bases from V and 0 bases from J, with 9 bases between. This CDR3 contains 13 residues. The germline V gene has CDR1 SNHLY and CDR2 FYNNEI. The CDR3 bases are TGTGCCAGCAGCTTTGACACCTCCTACGAGCAGTACGTC. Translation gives CASSFDTSYEQYV.

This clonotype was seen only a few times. CDR3 sequence: CSVEPGAPSTDTQYF. Written as DNA, the CDR3 is TGCAGCGTTGAGCCAGGGGCCCCCTCCACAGATACGCAGTATTTT. The rearrangement joins TRBV29-1 to TRBJ2-3, with TRBD1 as a possible D gene (6 bases). This CDR3 contains 15 residues. V was cut by 3 bases and J by 2 bases, with 15 bases left in between. Germline V gene data show CDR1 as SQVTM and CDR2 as ANQGSEA.

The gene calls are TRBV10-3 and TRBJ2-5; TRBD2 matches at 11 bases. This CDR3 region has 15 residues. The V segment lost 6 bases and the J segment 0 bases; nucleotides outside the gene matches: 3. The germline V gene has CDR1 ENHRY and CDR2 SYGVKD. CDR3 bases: TGTGCCATCAGGGAGGGACTAGCGGACCAAGAGACCCAGTACTTC. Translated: CAIREGLADQETQYF.

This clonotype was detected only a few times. The CDR3 spells CASSQDRVRNTEAFF. In nucleotides, the CDR3 is TGCGCCAGCAGCCAAGATCGGGTTCGGAACACTGAAGCTTTCTTT. The chain combines TRBV4-3 with TRBJ1-1; D remains ambiguous. Trimming took off 0 bases at V and 1 base at J, with 9 bases between the two ends. This CDR3 is 15 amino acids long. CDR1 LGHNA and CDR2 YSLEER come from the germline V gene.

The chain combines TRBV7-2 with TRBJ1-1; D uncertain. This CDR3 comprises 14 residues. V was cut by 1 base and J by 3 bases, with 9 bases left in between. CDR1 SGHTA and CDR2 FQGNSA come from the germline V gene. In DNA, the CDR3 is TGTGCCAGCAGCTTAGTAGGGAGGGACACTGAAGCTTTCTTT. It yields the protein CASSLVGRDTEAFF.

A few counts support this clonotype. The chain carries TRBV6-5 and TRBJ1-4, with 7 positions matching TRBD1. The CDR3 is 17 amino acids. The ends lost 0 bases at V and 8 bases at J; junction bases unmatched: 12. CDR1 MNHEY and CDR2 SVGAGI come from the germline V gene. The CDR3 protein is CASSYSTQTGPREKLFF. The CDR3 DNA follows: TGTGCCAGCAGTTACTCAACACAGACAGGGCCGAGAGAAAAACTGTTTTTT.

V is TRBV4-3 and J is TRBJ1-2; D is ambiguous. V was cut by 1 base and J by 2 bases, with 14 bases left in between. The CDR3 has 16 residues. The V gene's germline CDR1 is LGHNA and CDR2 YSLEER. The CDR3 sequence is CASSQGTQRANYGYTF. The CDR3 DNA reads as TGCGCCAGCAGCCAAGGTACCCAAAGGGCAAACTATGGCTACACCTTC.